The sequence of this T cell receptor beta chain was determined in a study of shared clonotypes between healthy human individuals. Study results and caveats: Generally, estimated richness proved larger in naive subsets than it did in memory subsets. Few donors limited the genetic and exposure-history diversity represented.

As defined, naive CD8 cells were CD45RO-negative and positively selected for CCR7, with terminally differentiated effector memory CD45RA+ cells excluded. About this clone: The antigen remains unidentified.

For every subset, genomic DNA was evenly distributed across several immunoSEQ plates. Sequencing used immunoSEQ multiplex PCR; TCRdb keeps in-frame clones, though not all of them. Of about 2.1 million clones listed, around 93% were seen once; the top ten hold under 2%. CDR1 is MGHRA, CDR2 YSYEKL, per germline. This CDR3 comprises 15 residues. Trimming took off 1 base at V and 4 bases at J, with 13 bases between the two ends. The sample taken for sequencing was naive CD8+ T cells from PBMCs. The clonotype originates from a man aged 18 to 30 in good health. Some clones in this sample may be carry-over from other donors' samples. The chain couples TRBV4-1 to TRBJ1-2; D perhaps matches TRBD1 (5 bases). The CDR3, as DNA: TGCGCCAGCAGCCAAGTTCAGGGAGGAAGCTATGGCTACACCTTC. Protein sequence: CASSQVQGGSYGYTF.